This TCR beta chain originates from a study of cytomegalovirus exposure and HLA in healthy donors. Broader study findings: Among TCR beta chains of equal frequency, HLA-associated ones were more clonally expanded in a later analysis.

The CDR3 length is 15 residues. Germline CDR1 and CDR2: SGHTS and YDEGEE. The V end was cut by 1 base, the J end by 5 bases, with 13 bases between. This clone appeared once. Its antigen is still unknown. 13 Jbeta primers and 60 Vbeta primers were used for the PCR. The assay was immunoSEQ multiplex PCR, and TCRdb's table has in-frame clones only and misses some. The sample records approximately 190,000 clones, about four fifths being singletons. V usage is TRBV5-8 and J usage is TRBJ1-5, with D perhaps matching TRBD1 (5 bases). The source material was PBMCs. The TCR was taken from a boy aged 2-9 years in good health and CMV-seronegative. The CDR3 spells CASSLSGGKDQPQHF. The CDR3 DNA sequence: TGTGCCAGCAGCTTGTCCGGGGGGAAAGATCAGCCCCAGCATTTT. Using reference TRBV5-8 and TRBJ1-5 for the parts outside the CDR3, the full variable domain is EAGVTQSPTHLIKTRGQQATLRCSPISGHTSVYWYQQALGLGLQFLLWYDEGEERNRGNFPPRFSGRQFPNYSSELNVNALELEDSALYLCASSLSGGKDQPQHFGDGTRLSIL.